These 17 T cell receptor beta chains came from one sample sequenced in a study of T cells expressing NK-cell markers (dated by TCRdb to about 2020). Library generation was performed with 5' RACE. Sequencing relied on an Illumina HiSeq 2000. TCRdb reprocessed the reads; each CDR3 protein sequence makes one entry, and DNA is unavailable. The table held for this sample gives 550,000 to 600,000 distinct CDR3 sequences. Around 3.3% of the sample is in the top ten clones. Sequencing was done on a sample of blood T cells: a sorted CD56 or NKG2C T cell subset, CD4+ or CD8+ T cells, or bulk PBMC T cells (not recorded which). The receptors were gathered from a man younger than 35 in good health. Donor details come from another sample of the same person, matched by shared clones.

This sequence joins TRBV12-5 and TRBJ1-5; no DNA is available, so the TRBD1 call from TCRdb remains unchecked. The CDR3 loop spans 15 amino acids. The germline V gene has CDR1 LGHNT and CDR2 FRNRAP. CDR3 protein: CASAAGQGGNQPQHF.

The rearrangement uses TRBV20-1 and TRBJ2-6. The length of the CDR3 is 12 residues. CDR1 and CDR2 from the germline V gene are DFQATT and SNEGSKA (reference sequence). This CDR3 reads CSANTVANVLTF.

V is TRBV5-1 and J is TRBJ2-3; TCRdb picks TRBD1, but there is no DNA to check that call. The CDR3 consists of 16 residues. Germline-derived CDR1 and CDR2 are SGHRS and YFSETQ. The CDR3 here is CASRGFNRRSTDTQYF.

The gene calls are TRBV20-1 and TRBJ2-1; the TCRdb D gene call, TRBD2, has no DNA to confirm it. In germline, CDR1 is DFQATT, CDR2 SNEGSKA (reference sequence). This CDR3 spans 16 amino acids. CDR3 region: CSAPLSLAAFYNEQFF.

The V and J genes are TRBV7-3 and TRBJ2-2; TCRdb reports TRBD2, a call that lacks DNA to check it against. The CDR3 contains 12 residues. The V gene's germline CDR1 is SGHTA and CDR2 FQGTGA. The CDR3 here is CATKAPSGELFF.

The rearrangement uses TRBV11-2 and TRBJ2-1; the D gene TCRdb calls, TRBD1, cannot be checked with no DNA. The CDR3 loop spans 14 amino acids. The germline V gene encodes CDR1 SGHAT and CDR2 FQNNGV. CDR3 residues: CATSPGVGDNEQFF.

The chain recombines TRBV12-3 or TRBV12-4 with TRBJ2-7. The CDR3 extends over 14 amino acids. The chain's CDR3 is CASSSLDFRYEQYF.

This chain uses TRBV6-1 with TRBJ2-2; lacking DNA, the TRBD1 call made by TCRdb goes unchecked. The germline CDR1 and CDR2 sequences are MNHNS and SASEGT. The CDR3 has 14 amino acids. The CDR3 region is CASSEGQLGGELFF.

The rearrangement links TRBV29-1 to TRBJ2-2. This CDR3 comprises 13 residues. Germline V gene sequence: CDR1 SQVTM, CDR2 ANQGSEA. Here the CDR3 reads CSVEGRFGGELFF.

The rearrangement uses TRBV6-5 and TRBJ2-1. In germline, CDR1 is MNHEY, CDR2 SVGAGI. The CDR3 sequence is 15 residues long. CDR3 residues: CASSYRLADHNEQFF.

The rearrangement uses TRBV14 and TRBJ2-1. This CDR3 spans 15 amino acids. The germline V gene encodes CDR1 SGHDN and CDR2 FVKESK. CDR3 sequence: CASSQGVTSYNEQFF. The whole variable domain, remainder taken from reference TRBV14 and TRBJ2-1, is EAGVTQFPSHSVIEKGQTVTLRCDPISGHDNLYWYRRVMGKEIKFLLHFVKESKQDESGMPNNRFLAERTGGTYSTLKVQPAELEDSGVYFCASSQGVTSYNEQFFGPGTRLTVL.

V usage is TRBV5-1 and J usage is TRBJ2-2; TCRdb reports TRBD2, a call that lacks DNA to check it against. The CDR3 is 19 residues long. CDR1 and CDR2 from the germline V gene are SGHRS and YFSETQ. The CDR3 reads CASRVGTSGHSMGTGELFF.

This chain links TRBV6-5 with TRBJ2-5; TCRdb picks TRBD2, but there is no DNA to check that call. The CDR3 contains 16 residues. From germline, CDR1 is MNHEY and CDR2 SVGAGI. CDR3 sequence: CASSYRVRGGDETQYF.

J is TRBJ1-2 and V is TRBV3-1; lacking DNA, the TRBD1 call made by TCRdb goes unchecked. The CDR3 is 14 amino acids. Germline assignment: CDR1 LGHDT and CDR2 YNNKEL (reference sequence). CDR3: CASRLSSGDYGYTF.

This chain links TRBV5-6 with TRBJ2-3; the TCRdb D gene call, TRBD2, has no DNA to confirm it. CDR1 and CDR2 (germline): SGHDT, YYEEEE. The CDR3 length is 15 residues. The CDR3 loop reads CASRLAGEDTDTQYF.

The chain carries TRBV5-1 and TRBJ2-2; TCRdb proposes TRBD1, but this gene call is untestable without DNA. The CDR3 consists of 16 residues. Germline CDR1 SGHRS, CDR2 YFSETQ. The CDR3: CASNLRVTGDTGELFF.

The chain recombines TRBV5-4 with TRBJ1-6. This CDR3 is built from 15 residues. The germline V gene encodes CDR1 SGHNT and CDR2 YYREEE (reference sequence). The CDR3 spells CASSLDRTYNSPLHF. Full variable domain (missing parts from reference TRBV5-4 and TRBJ1-6): ETGVTQSPTHLIKTRGQQVTLRCSSQSGHNTVSWYQQALGQGPQFIFQYYREEENGRGNFPPRFSGLQFPNYSSELNVNALELDDSALYLCASSLDRTYNSPLHFGNGTRLTVT.